Shown below are 30 T cell receptor beta chains from a single sample sequenced in a study of monozygotic twins with inflammatory bowel disease. TCRdb re-called the 5' RACE reads, yielding one record per CDR3 amino acid sequence without DNA. This table lists around 140,000 distinct CDR3 sequences. Material: blood. Every receptor here comes from a human donor with ulcerative colitis or Crohn's disease, or a healthy co-twin of an affected twin (not recorded which).

The chain has TRBV20-1 and TRBJ2-7; the TCRdb D gene call, TRBD2, has no DNA to confirm it. Per germline, CDR1 DFQATT and CDR2 SNEGSKA (reference sequence). The CDR3 runs to 15 residues. The CDR3 region is CSARDPRSGNYEQYF.

The chain uses TRBV5-5 and TRBJ2-7; TCRdb outputs TRBD1, but without DNA this stays unchecked. The CDR3 totals 14 residues. Germline V gene lookup returns CDR1 SGHKS and CDR2 YYEKEE (reference sequence). The CDR3: CASIRDIPSYEQYF.

The J gene is TRBJ2-2, the V gene TRBV5-1; TCRdb calls TRBD1, which cannot be checked without DNA. Germline CDR1 SGHRS, CDR2 YFSETQ. This CDR3 contains 15 residues. CDR3 amino acids: CASSGTAVSTGELFF.

This chain uses TRBV12-3 or TRBV12-4 with TRBJ2-2; absent DNA, TCRdb's TRBD1 call cannot be checked. The CDR3 covers 20 residues. This CDR3 reads CASSYMAGLIPLANTGELFF.

CDR3 loop: CASSLVGLADRRGETQYF. The chain recombines TRBV7-3 with TRBJ2-5; TCRdb's assignment of TRBD2 cannot be checked, as there is no DNA. CDR1 SGHTA and CDR2 FQGTGA come from the germline V gene. This CDR3 has 18 residues.

This chain connects TRBV7-9 to TRBJ1-1; as DNA is missing, the TRBD1 call by TCRdb cannot be tested. The CDR3 is 15 residues long. Germline lookup yields CDR1 SEHNR and CDR2 FQNEAQ (reference sequence). CDR3 residues: CASSLKGGMNTEAFF.

The V call is TRBV20-1, the J call TRBJ2-5; checking the TCRdb D call of TRBD1 is not possible without DNA. Germline V CDR1 and CDR2: DFQATT, SNEGSKA (reference sequence). The CDR3 spans 13 residues. The CDR3 protein is CSARGQGRETQYF.

The chain recombines TRBV6-5 with TRBJ2-3; TCRdb names TRBD2, which stays unverified in the absence of DNA. The CDR3 totals 18 residues. Per the germline V gene, CDR1 is MNHEY and CDR2 is SVGAGI. CDR3 residues: CASSYSNLAGGPTDTQYF.

The rearrangement joins TRBV3-1 to TRBJ1-5; no DNA is available, so the TRBD1 call from TCRdb remains unchecked. Germline V gene sequence: CDR1 LGHDT, CDR2 YNNKEL (reference sequence). The CDR3 is made up of 14 amino acids. The CDR3 protein is CASSQTSGNQPQYF.

The chain employs TRBV5-1 and TRBJ1-5. CDR1 is SGHRS, CDR2 YFSETQ, per germline. The CDR3 has 13 residues. The CDR3 is CASSLDFVQPQHF.

This chain connects TRBV10-2 to TRBJ2-1; TCRdb returns TRBD2, unconfirmable since there is no DNA. The CDR3 sequence is 18 residues long. Germline CDR1 WSHSY, CDR2 SAAADI. CDR3: CASSESLAGGLSYNEQFF.

The rearrangement links TRBV7-9 to TRBJ1-1. CDR1 is SEHNR, CDR2 FQNEAQ, per germline (reference sequence). The CDR3 has 14 residues. The CDR3 spells CASSLEGYGTEAFF.

The J gene is TRBJ1-2, the V gene TRBV3-1. Germline V gene sequence: CDR1 LGHDT, CDR2 YNNKEL (reference sequence). The CDR3 covers 14 residues. CDR3 in amino acids: CASSRYSDNYGYTF.

The J gene is TRBJ1-2, the V gene TRBV4-3; absent DNA, TCRdb's TRBD1 call cannot be checked. Germline CDR1 and CDR2: LGHNA and YSLEER. The CDR3 contains 17 residues. Here the CDR3 reads CASSHLPEGTGGEGYTF.

The chain carries TRBV7-3 and TRBJ2-2. Per the germline V gene, CDR1 is SGHTA and CDR2 is FQGTGA. CDR3 size: 13 residues. CDR3 protein: CASSLTRTGELFF.

The gene calls are TRBV7-3 and TRBJ2-3; the TCRdb D gene call, TRBD1, has no DNA to confirm it. This CDR3 is 14 amino acids long. The germline V gene has CDR1 SGHTA and CDR2 FQGTGA. The CDR3 loop is CASSLGQGGDTQYF.

This chain uses TRBV24-1 with TRBJ2-1; TCRdb indicates TRBD1, and absent DNA this call remains unverified. There are 14 residues in the CDR3. From germline, CDR1 is KGHDR and CDR2 SFDVKD. CDR3 in amino acids: CATSAGQGYNEQFF.

This chain joins TRBV10-3 and TRBJ2-5; no DNA is available, so the TRBD2 call from TCRdb remains unchecked. The CDR3 is 15 amino acids. Germline V CDR1 and CDR2: ENHRY, SYGVKD. CDR3 loop: CAISPGGAGEETQYF.

This rearrangement joins TRBV27 to TRBJ2-5; TCRdb designates TRBD2, a call that cannot be tested without DNA. The CDR3 runs to 18 residues. CDR1 and CDR2 (germline): MNHEY, SMNVEV (reference sequence). The CDR3 region is CASSPRLAGVIVQETQYF.

The rearrangement joins TRBV7-3 to TRBJ1-2; as DNA is missing, the TRBD1 call by TCRdb cannot be tested. Germline V gene lookup returns CDR1 SGHTA and CDR2 FQGTGA. The length of the CDR3 is 14 residues. CDR3 sequence: CASLAQGARYGYTF.

The J gene is TRBJ2-3, the V gene TRBV6-5; TCRdb gives TRBD2 as the D gene, but with no DNA this cannot be confirmed. CDR1 is MNHEY, CDR2 SVGAGI, per germline. This CDR3 spans 13 amino acids. Here the CDR3 reads CASSYVLADTQYF.

The V and J genes are TRBV6-2 or TRBV6-3 and TRBJ2-7; with no DNA, the TCRdb D assignment of TRBD1 cannot be verified. The length of the CDR3 is 15 residues. Germline V gene data show CDR1 as MNHEY and CDR2 as SVGEGT. The chain's CDR3 is CASSYSRDGGYEQYF.

V is TRBV6-5 and J is TRBJ1-3. The CDR3 covers 11 residues. Germline V gene data show CDR1 as MNHEY and CDR2 as SVGAGI. The CDR3 is CASLSGNTIYF.

The chain has TRBV12-3 or TRBV12-4 and TRBJ1-5; TCRdb's D gene call, TRBD1, goes unchecked for lack of DNA. This CDR3 contains 14 residues. The CDR3 sequence: CASSAPGEPQPQHF.

The chain carries TRBV27 and TRBJ2-7; TCRdb lists TRBD1, though no DNA is available to test this call. This CDR3 is 14 amino acids long. CDR1 is MNHEY, CDR2 SMNVEV, per germline (reference sequence). Here the CDR3 reads CASRPGQVTYEQYF.

This sequence joins TRBV30 and TRBJ2-7; TCRdb picks TRBD2, but there is no DNA to check that call. Germline values: CDR1 GTSNPN, CDR2 SVGIG (reference sequence). The CDR3 is 14 residues long. This CDR3 is CAWSVGGKAYEQYF.

The rearrangement links TRBV10-3 to TRBJ1-4; TCRdb picks TRBD1, but there is no DNA to check that call. The germline V gene encodes CDR1 ENHRY and CDR2 SYGVKD. CDR3 size: 15 residues. This chain's CDR3 is CAISELGRTNEKLFF.

This chain uses TRBV18 with TRBJ1-5; without DNA, the TCRdb call of TRBD1 cannot be checked. This CDR3 has 15 residues. Germline CDR1 KGHSH, CDR2 LQKENI. CDR3 sequence reads: CASSPTEGVNQPQHF.

The chain employs TRBV7-9 and TRBJ2-7; the D gene TCRdb calls, TRBD1, cannot be checked with no DNA. The CDR3 sequence is 15 residues long. Germline V gene sequence: CDR1 SEHNR, CDR2 FQNEAQ (reference sequence). The CDR3 sequence is CASSLGTGSSYEQYF.

The chain links TRBV6-5 to TRBJ1-4; lacking DNA, the TRBD1 call made by TCRdb goes unchecked. The germline CDR1 and CDR2 sequences are MNHEY and SVGAGI. There are 13 residues in the CDR3. The CDR3 reads CASSPRQYEKLFF.